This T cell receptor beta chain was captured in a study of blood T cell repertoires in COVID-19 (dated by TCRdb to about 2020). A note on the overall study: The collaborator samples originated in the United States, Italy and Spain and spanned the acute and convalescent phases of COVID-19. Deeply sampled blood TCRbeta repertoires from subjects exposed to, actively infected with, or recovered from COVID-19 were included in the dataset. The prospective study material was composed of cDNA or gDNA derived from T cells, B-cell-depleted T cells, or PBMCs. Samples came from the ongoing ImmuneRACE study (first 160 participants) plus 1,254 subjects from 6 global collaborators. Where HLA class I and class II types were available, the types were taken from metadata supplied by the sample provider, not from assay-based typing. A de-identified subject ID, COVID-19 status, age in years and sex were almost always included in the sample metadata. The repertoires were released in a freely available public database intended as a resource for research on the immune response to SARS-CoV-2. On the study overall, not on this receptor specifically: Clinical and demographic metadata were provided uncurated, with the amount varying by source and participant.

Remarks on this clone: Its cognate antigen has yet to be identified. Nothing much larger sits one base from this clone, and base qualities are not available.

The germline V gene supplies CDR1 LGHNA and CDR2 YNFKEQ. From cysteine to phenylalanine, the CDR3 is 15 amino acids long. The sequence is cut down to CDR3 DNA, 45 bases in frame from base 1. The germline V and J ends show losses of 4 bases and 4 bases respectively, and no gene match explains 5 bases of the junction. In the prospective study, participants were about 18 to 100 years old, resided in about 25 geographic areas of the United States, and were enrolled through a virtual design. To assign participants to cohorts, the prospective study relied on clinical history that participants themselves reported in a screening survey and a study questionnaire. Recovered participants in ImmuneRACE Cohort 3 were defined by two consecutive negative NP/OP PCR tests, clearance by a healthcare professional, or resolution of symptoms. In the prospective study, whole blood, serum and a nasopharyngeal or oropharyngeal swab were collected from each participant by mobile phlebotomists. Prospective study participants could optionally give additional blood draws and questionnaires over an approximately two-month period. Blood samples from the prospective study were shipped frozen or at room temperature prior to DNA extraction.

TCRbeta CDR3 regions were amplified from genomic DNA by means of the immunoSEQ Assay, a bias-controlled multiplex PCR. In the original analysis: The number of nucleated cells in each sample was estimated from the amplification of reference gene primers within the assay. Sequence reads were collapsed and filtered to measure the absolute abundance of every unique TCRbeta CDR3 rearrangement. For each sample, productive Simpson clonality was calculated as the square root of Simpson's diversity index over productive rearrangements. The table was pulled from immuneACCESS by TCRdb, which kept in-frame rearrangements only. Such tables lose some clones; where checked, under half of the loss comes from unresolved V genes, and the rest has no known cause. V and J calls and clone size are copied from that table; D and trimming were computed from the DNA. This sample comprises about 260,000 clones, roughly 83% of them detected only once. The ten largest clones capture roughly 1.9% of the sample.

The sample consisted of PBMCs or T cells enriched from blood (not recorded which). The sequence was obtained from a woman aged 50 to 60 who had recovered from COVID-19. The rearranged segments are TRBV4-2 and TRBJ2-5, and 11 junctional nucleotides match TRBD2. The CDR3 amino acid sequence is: CASSPTSGSAETQYF. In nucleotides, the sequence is TGTGCCAGCAGCCCCACTAGCGGGAGTGCAGAGACCCAGTACTTC.